This TCR beta chain was sequenced in a study of blood T cell repertoires in COVID-19. Study as a whole: Acute-phase and convalescent COVID-19 samples originated in the United States, Italy and Spain.

TCRdb's table, derived via immunoSEQ multiplex PCR, lists solely in-frame clones and lacks some. The top ten clones hold roughly 28% of a sample with roughly 63,000 clones, under 85% of them seen once. The sample was peripheral blood. The TCR comes from a woman older than 75 with acute or convalescent COVID-19.

CDR3 nucleotide sequence: TGTGCCAGCAGCTTAATCGCTAGCGGCCAAGAGACCCAGTACTTC. It translates to CASSLIASGQETQYF. The chain recombines TRBV7-7 with TRBJ2-5; TRBD2 matches 7 bases. This CDR3 has 15 amino acids. The junction had 4 bases not matched to a gene; V was cut back by 2 bases and J by 1 base. The V gene's germline CDR1 is SSHAT and CDR2 FNYEAQ (reference sequence).